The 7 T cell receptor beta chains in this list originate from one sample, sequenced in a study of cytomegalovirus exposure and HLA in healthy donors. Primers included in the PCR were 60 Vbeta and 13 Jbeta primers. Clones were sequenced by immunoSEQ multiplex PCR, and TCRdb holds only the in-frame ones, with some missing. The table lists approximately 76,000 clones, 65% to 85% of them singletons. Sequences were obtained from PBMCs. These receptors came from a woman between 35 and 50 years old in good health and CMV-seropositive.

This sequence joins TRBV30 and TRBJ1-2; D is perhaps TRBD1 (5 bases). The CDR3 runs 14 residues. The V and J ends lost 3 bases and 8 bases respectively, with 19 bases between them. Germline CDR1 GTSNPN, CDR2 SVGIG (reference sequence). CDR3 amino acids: CAWSQGPIGGGYTF. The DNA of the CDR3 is TGTGCCTGGAGCCAGGGCCCAATCGGGGGGGGCTACACCTTC. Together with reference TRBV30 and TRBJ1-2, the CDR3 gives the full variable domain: SQTIHQWPATLVQPVGSPLSLECTVEGTSNPNLYWYRQAAGRGLQLLFYSVGIGQISSEVPQNLSASRPQDRQFILSSKKLLLSDSGFYLCAWSQGPIGGGYTFGSGTRLTVV.

The CDR3 nucleotides read TGTGCCAGCAGTCAAGCAGGGGTGAGCAATCAGCCCCAGCATTTT. Its protein is CASSQAGVSNQPQHF. The chain has TRBV7-2 and TRBJ1-5, with TRBD1 as a possible D gene (6 bases). Per the germline V gene, CDR1 is SGHTA and CDR2 is FQGNSA. The CDR3 has 15 amino acids. V was pared by 6 bases and J by 1 base, with 13 bases between.

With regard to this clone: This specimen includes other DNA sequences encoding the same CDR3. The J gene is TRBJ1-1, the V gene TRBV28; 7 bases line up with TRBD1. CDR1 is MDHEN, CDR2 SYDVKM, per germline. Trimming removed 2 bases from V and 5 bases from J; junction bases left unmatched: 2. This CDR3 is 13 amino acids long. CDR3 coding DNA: TGTGCCAGCAGTTTAAACAGGGGAACTGAAGCTTTCTTT. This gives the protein CASSLNRGTEAFF.

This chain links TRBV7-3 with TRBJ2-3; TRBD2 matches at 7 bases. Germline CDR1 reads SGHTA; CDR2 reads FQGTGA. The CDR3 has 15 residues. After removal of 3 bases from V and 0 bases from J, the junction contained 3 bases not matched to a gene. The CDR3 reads CASSFGGGSTDTQYF. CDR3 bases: TGTGCCAGCAGCTTCGGCGGGGGTAGCACAGATACGCAGTATTTT.

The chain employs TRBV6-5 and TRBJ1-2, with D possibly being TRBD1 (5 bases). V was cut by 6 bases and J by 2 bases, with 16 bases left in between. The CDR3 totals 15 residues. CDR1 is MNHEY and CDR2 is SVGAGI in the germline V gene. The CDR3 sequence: CASSYTGFRNYGYTF. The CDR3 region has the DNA TGTGCCAGCAGCTACACAGGATTTCGAAACTATGGCTACACCTTC.

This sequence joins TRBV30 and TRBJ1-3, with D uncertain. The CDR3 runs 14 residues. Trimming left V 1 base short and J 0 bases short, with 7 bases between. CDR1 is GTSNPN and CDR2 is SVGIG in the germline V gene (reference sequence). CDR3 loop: CAWSAGSSGNTIYF. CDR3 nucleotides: TGTGCCTGGAGTGCTGGTAGCTCTGGAAACACCATATATTTT.

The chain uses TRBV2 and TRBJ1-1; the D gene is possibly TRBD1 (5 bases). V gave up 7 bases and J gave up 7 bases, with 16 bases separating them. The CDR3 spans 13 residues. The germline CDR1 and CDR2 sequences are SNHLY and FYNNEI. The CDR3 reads CASIRQGFDEAFF. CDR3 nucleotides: TGTGCCAGCATAAGGCAGGGTTTCGATGAAGCTTTCTTT.